This T cell receptor beta chain was recovered during a study of cytomegalovirus exposure and HLA in healthy donors. Points from the study as a whole: TCR beta chain V- and J-gene trimming was linked, in a later analysis, to a missense variant in DCLRE1C. A list of approximately 150 TCR beta chains associated with cytomegalovirus was given. Common viral pathogens seemed to be connected with several of the most significant clusters, according to a later analysis. Analysis performed later found 16,951 TCR beta sequences associated with HLA alleles at 0.05 false discovery rate.

Germline V gives CDR1 LNHDA, CDR2 SQIVND (reference sequence). V shed 6 bases and J shed 5 bases, with 14 bases lying between them. The CDR3 sequence is 14 residues long. In the case of this clone: Its target is not known.

Both 60 Vbeta primers and 13 Jbeta primers went into the PCR. Sequenced by immunoSEQ multiplex PCR; TCRdb stores in-frame clones only, minus some. The data contain about 69,000 clones, approximately 70% of them singletons. The sequence came from a male donor in good health and CMV-seropositive. The V and J genes are TRBV19 and TRBJ1-5; a weak D match, TRBD1 (5 bases). Sequenced input: PBMCs. The DNA of the CDR3 is TGTGCCAGTAGACTCGAGAAGGGGTATCAGCCCCAGCATTTT. Protein product: CASRLEKGYQPQHF.